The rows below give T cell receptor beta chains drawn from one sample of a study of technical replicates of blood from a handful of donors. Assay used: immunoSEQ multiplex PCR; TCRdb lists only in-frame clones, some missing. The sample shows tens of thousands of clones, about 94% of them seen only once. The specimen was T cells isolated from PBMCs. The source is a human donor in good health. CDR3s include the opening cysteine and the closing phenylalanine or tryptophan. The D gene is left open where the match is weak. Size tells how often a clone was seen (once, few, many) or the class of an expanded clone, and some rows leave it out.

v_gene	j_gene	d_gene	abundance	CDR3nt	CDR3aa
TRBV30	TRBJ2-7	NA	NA	TGTGCCTGGAGTGTAATCGCAGGATACTCCTACGAGCAGTACTTC	CAWSVIAGYSYEQYF
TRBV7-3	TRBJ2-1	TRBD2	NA	TGTGCCAGCAGCCCTATAACGGCGGGAGGGTATGCTGAGCAGTTCTTC	CASSPITAGGYAEQFF
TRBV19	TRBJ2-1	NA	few	TGTGCCAGTAGGGAGGGGGCGGGTTCTAACCTTCGCAATGAGCAGTTCTTC	CASREGAGSNLRNEQFF
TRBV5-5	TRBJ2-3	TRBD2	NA	TGTGCCAGCAGCCCGCCTCCCGGGACTAGCGGTACAGATACGCAGTATTTT	CASSPPPGTSGTDTQYF
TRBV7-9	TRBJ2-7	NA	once	TGTGCCACCCCTAGTACAGGGAACGAGCAGTACTTC	CATPSTGNEQYF
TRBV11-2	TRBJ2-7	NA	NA	TGTGCCAGCAGTTTCTCATTTAGCGAGGACTCCTACGAGCAGTACTTC	CASSFSFSEDSYEQYF
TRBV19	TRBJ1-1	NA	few	TGTGCCAGTACCTCCGGACAGAACACTGAAGCTTTCTTT	CASTSGQNTEAFF
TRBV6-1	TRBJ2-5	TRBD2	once	TGTGCCAGCAGTGAGTCCACTAGCGCGCTCCAAGAGACCCAGTACTTC	CASSESTSALQETQYF
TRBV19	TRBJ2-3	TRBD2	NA	TGTGCCAGTAGTATCCAGGGACGAGGGAGGGAAGATACGCAGTATTTT	CASSIQGRGREDTQYF
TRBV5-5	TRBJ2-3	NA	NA	TGTGCCAGGCAGGGGGATACGCAGTATTTT	CARQGDTQYF
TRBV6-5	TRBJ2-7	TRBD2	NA	TGTGCCAGCAGTTACCTTAGCGGGAGTAGGTACGAGCAGTACTTC	CASSYLSGSRYEQYF
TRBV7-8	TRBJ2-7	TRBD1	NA	TGTGCCAGCAGCTCCCATCGTTTGGACAGGGGCAACGAGCAGTACTTC	CASSSHRLDRGNEQYF
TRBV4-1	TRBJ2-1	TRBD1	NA	TGCGCCAGCAGCCATTACAGTACCGGACAGGGAGAGTTCTTC	CASSHYSTGQGEFF
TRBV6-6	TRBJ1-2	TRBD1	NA	TGTGCCAGCAGTTACGGCGGGACAGGGAACGGCTACACCTTC	CASSYGGTGNGYTF
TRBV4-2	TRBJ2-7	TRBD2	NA	TGTGCCAGCAGCCAAGGCTCGCGGGAGGACTCCTACGAGCAGTACTTC	CASSQGSREDSYEQYF
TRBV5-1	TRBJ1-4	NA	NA	TGCGCCAGCAGCTTACGGGGGGCGGGAATTGCAACTAATGAAAAACTGTTTTTT	CASSLRGAGIATNEKLFF
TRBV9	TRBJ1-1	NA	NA	TGTGCCAGCAGCGCCAGTCCGAACACTGAAGCTTTCTTT	CASSASPNTEAFF
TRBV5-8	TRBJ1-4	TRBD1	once	TGTGCCAGCAGCTGGACAGGGGAAAAACTGTTTTTT	CASSWTGEKLFF
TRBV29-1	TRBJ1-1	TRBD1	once	TGCAGTTTCGGGGGTCCAGGGGGTGCCACTGAAGCTTTCTTT	CSFGGPGGATEAFF
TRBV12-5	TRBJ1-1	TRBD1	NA	TGTGCTAGTGGCCTAGGGGGCAGTAAGAACACTGAAGCTTTCTTT	CASGLGGSKNTEAFF
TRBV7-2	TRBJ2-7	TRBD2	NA	TGTGCCAGCAGCTTGCGACTAGCGGGAGCCTGGGAGCAGTACTTC	CASSLRLAGAWEQYF
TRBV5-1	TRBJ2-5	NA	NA	TGCGCCAGCTCCGGGGACAACCAAGAGACCCAGTACTTC	CASSGDNQETQYF
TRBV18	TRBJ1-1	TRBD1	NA	TGTGCCAGCTCACCAAGGACAGGGACTAATATGAACACTGAAGCTTTCTTT	CASSPRTGTNMNTEAFF
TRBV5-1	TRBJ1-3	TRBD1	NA	TGCGCCAGCAGCTTGGGCCAGGGGGTAAACACCATATATTTT	CASSLGQGVNTIYF
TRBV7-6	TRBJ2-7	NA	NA	TGTGCCAGCAGCTTTCCCCAGGACGAGCAGTACTTC	CASSFPQDEQYF
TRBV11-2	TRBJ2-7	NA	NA	TGTGCCAGCAGCCCGGGACAAGTCTACGAGCAGTACTTC	CASSPGQVYEQYF
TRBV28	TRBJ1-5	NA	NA	TGTGCCAGCAGTTTATTGGCGGGAAGCAATCAGCCCCAGCATTTT	CASSLLAGSNQPQHF
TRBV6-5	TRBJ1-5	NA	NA	TGTGCCAGCAGTGCGGACAGTTATTATCAGCCCCAGCATTTT	CASSADSYYQPQHF
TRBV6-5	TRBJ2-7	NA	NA	TGTGCCAGCAGTTACCACGACAGTTCCTACGAGCAGTACTTC	CASSYHDSSYEQYF
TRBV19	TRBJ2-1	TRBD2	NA	TGTGCCAGTAGAAGACTAGCGGGAGAAACCTACAATGAGCAGTTCTTC	CASRRLAGETYNEQFF
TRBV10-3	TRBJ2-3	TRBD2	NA	TGTGCCATCAGTGAGCCTTCACAACTAGCGGGATACACAGATACGCAGTATTTT	CAISEPSQLAGYTDTQYF
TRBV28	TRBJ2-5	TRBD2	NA	TGTGCCAGCAGTCTGTCGGGGGGGAGAAAAGAGACCCAGTACTTC	CASSLSGGRKETQYF
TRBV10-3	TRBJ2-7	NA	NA	TGTGCCTCCGACGGAGGAGGTTCCGCCGAGCAGTACTTC	CASDGGGSAEQYF
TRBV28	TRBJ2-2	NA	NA	TGTGCCAGCAGATATAAAGTGGGGAGCACCGGGGAGCTGTTTTTT	CASRYKVGSTGELFF
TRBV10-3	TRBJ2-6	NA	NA	TGTGCCATCAGAACTATAGAGGGGGCCAACGTCCTGACTTTC	CAIRTIEGANVLTF
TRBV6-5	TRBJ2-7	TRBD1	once	TGTGCCAGCAGCATGGGACAGGGAGGATACGAGCAGTACTTC	CASSMGQGGYEQYF
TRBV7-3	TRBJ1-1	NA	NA	TGTGCCAGCAGCTTAAAAACAGGGAGGAACACTGAAGCTTTCTTT	CASSLKTGRNTEAFF
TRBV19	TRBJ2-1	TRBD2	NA	TGTGCCAGTAGTGCTAGCGGGGACTACAATGAGCAGTTCTTC	CASSASGDYNEQFF
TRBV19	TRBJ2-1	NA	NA	TGTGCCAGTAGTCCCCCTCCCCCAGGGGAACAGTTCTTC	CASSPPPPGEQFF
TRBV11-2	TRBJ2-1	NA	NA	TGTGCCAGCAGCGAGGACTGGAGGGATGAGCAGTTCTTC	CASSEDWRDEQFF
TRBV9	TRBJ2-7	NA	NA	TGTGCCAGCAGCGTAGGTAGCGGATCCTACGAGCAGTACTTC	CASSVGSGSYEQYF
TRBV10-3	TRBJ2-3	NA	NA	TGTGCCATCCGCCAGGGGTCTAGCACAGATACGCAGTATTTT	CAIRQGSSTDTQYF
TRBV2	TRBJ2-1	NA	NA	TGTGCCAGCAGTTCTCTAAACCGGGATGAGCAGTTCTTC	CASSSLNRDEQFF
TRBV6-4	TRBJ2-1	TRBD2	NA	TGTGCCAGCAGTGACTCAGCGGGAGGGTACAATGAGCAGTTCTTC	CASSDSAGGYNEQFF
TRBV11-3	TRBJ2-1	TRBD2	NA	TGTGCCAGCAGCTTACTAGCGGGAGGGTATGAGCAGTTCTTC	CASSLLAGGYEQFF
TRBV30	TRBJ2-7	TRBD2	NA	TGTGCCTGGAGTGGACTAGCGGGAGATTCCTACGAGCAGTACTTC	CAWSGLAGDSYEQYF
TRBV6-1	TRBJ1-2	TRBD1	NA	TGTGCCAGCAGTGGCGTATGGACAGGGTACCTGAGGGATGGCTACACCTTC	CASSGVWTGYLRDGYTF
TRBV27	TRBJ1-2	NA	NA	TGTGCCAGCAGTTTATCGGGAGAGGGAGGCTACACCTTC	CASSLSGEGGYTF
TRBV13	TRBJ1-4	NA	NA	TGTGCCAGCAGCTTAGGCCGGGGGGCACAAGAAAAACTGTTTTTT	CASSLGRGAQEKLFF
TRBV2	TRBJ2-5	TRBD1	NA	TGTGCCAGCAGTGAAGCGTCCGGGACAGGGAAGGCGGAGACCCAGTACTTC	CASSEASGTGKAETQYF
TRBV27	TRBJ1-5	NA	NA	TGTGCCAGCAGTTGGACCAGCGGTAGCAATCAGCCCCAGCATTTT	CASSWTSGSNQPQHF
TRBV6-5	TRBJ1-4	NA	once	TGTGCCACCCGGGTCGCCTTTAATGAAAAACTGTTTTTT	CATRVAFNEKLFF
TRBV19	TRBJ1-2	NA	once	TGTGCCACCCGAGTATATGAGACAGCTAACTATGGCTACACCTTC	CATRVYETANYGYTF
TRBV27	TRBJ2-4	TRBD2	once	TGTGCCAGCAGTTACGGGACTAGGCACATTCAGTACTTC	CASSYGTRHIQYF
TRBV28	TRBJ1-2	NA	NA	TGTGCCAGCAGTAGGGAGTTCTATGGCTACACCTTC	CASSREFYGYTF
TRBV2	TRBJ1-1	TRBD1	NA	TGTGCCAGCAGTGAAGGCAGGGGGGTAACTGAAGCTTTCTTT	CASSEGRGVTEAFF